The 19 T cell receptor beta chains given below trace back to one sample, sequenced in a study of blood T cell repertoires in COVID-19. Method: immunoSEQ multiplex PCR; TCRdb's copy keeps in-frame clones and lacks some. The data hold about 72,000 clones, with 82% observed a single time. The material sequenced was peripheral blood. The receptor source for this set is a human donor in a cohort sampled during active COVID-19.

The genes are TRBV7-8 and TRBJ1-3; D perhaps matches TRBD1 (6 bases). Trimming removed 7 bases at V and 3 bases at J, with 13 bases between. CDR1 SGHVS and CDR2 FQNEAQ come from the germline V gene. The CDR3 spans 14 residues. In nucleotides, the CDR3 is TGTGCCAGCACACTCGGGACATATGGAAACACCATATATTTT. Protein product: CASTLGTYGNTIYF.

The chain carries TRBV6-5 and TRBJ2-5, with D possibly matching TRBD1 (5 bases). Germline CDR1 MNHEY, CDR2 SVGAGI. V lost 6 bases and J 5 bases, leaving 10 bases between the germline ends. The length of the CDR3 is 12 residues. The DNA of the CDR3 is TGTGCCAGCAGCAGGGTTCCGGAGACCCAGTACTTC. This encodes CASSRVPETQYF.

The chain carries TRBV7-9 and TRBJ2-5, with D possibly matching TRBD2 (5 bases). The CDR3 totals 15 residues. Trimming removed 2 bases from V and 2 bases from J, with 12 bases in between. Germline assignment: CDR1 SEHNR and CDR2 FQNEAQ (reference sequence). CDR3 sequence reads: CASSLWTGRQETQYF. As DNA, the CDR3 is TGTGCCAGCAGCTTATGGACGGGAAGGCAAGAGACCCAGTACTTC.

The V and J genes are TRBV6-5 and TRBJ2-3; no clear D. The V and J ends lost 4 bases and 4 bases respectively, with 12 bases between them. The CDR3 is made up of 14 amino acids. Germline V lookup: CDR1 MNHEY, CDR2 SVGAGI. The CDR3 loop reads CASSSHPTSDTQYF. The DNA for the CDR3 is TGTGCCAGCAGTTCCCATCCGACTTCAGATACGCAGTATTTT.

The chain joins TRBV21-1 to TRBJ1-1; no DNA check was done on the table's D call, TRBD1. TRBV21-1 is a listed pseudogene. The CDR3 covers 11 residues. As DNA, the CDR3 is TGTGCCGAACAGGGGAACACTGAAGCTTTCTTT. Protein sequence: CAEQGNTEAFF.

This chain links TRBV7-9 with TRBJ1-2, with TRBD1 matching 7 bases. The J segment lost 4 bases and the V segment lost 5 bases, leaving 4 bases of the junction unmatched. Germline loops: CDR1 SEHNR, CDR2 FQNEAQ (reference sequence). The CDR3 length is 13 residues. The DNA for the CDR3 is TGTGCCAGCAGCGCGGACAGGCTCTATGGCTACACCTTC. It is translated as CASSADRLYGYTF.

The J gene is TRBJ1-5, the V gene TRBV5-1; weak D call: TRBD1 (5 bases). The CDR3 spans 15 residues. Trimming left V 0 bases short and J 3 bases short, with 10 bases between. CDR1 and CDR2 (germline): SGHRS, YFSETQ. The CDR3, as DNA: TGCGCCAGCAGCTTGGGGGTGGGGCCCAATCAGCCCCAGCATTTT. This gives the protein CASSLGVGPNQPQHF. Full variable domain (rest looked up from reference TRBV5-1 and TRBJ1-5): KAGVTQTPRYLIKTRGQQVTLSCSPISGHRSVSWYQQTPGQGLQFLFEYFSETQRNKGNFPGRFSGRQFSNSRSEMNVSTLELGDSALYLCASSLGVGPNQPQHFGDGTRLSIL.

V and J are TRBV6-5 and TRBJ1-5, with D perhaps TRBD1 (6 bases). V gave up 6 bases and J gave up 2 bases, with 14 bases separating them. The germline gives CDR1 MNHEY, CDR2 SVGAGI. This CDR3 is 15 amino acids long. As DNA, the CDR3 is TGTGCCAGCAGGCGGGGGCGCTTCGGCAATCAGCCCCAGCATTTT. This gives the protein CASRRGRFGNQPQHF.

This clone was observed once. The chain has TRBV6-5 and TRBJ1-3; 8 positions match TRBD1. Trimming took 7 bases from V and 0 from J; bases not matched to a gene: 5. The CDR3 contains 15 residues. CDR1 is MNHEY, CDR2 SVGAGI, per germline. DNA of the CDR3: TGTGCCAGCACCACGGACAGGGCCTCTGGAAACACCATATATTTT. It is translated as CASTTDRASGNTIYF.

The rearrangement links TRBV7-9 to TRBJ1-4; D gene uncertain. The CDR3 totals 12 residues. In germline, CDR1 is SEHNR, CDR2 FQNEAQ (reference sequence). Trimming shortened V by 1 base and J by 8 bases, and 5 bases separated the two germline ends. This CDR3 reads CASSLGREKLFF. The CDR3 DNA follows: TGTGCCAGCAGCTTAGGTCGGGAAAAACTGTTTTTT.

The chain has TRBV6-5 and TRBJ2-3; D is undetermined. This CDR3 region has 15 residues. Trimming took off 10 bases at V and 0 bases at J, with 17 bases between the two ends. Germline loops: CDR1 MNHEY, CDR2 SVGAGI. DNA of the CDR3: TGTGCCACCACCTTTGCCGTGGCTAGCACAGATACGCAGTATTTT. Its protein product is CATTFAVASTDTQYF.

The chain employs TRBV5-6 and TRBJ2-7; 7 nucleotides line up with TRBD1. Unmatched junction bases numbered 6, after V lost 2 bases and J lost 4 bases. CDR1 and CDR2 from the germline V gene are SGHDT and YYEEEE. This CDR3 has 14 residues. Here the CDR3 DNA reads TGTGCCAGCAGCTTTTTACAGGGGTGGTACGAGCAGTACTTC. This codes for CASSFLQGWYEQYF.

CDR3 DNA: TGTGCCAGCAGTTTACGATCTAGCGGCCACACAAGCTACGAGCAGTACTTC. This codes for CASSLRSSGHTSYEQYF. J is TRBJ2-7 and V is TRBV27; 7 positions agree with TRBD2. Looked up from germline, CDR1 is MNHEY and CDR2 is SMNVEV (reference sequence). V lost 2 bases and J lost 3; bases outside the gene matches: 13. The length of the CDR3 is 17 residues.

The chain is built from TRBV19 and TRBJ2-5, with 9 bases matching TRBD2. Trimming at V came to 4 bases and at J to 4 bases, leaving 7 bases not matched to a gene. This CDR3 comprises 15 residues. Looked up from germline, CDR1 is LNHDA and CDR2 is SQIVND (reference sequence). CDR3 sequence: CASSTQAGGGETQYF. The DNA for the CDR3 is TGTGCCAGTAGTACCCAAGCGGGGGGTGGAGAGACCCAGTACTTC.

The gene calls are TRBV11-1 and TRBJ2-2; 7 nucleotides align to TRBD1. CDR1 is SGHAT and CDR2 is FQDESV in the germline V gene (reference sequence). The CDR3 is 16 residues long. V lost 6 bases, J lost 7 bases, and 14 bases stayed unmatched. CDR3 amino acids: CASSQTGQLDVGELFF. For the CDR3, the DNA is TGTGCCAGCAGTCAGACGGGACAGCTTGATGTCGGGGAGCTGTTTTTT.

CDR3 in amino acids: CASSETRVLSEEQYF. CDR3 nucleotides: TGTGCCAGCAGTGAAACACGGGTGCTATCAGAAGAGCAGTACTTC. This chain links TRBV6-1 with TRBJ2-7; no firm D call. Per the germline V gene, CDR1 is MNHNS and CDR2 is SASEGT. The length of the CDR3 is 15 residues. Trimming stripped 2 bases from V and 7 bases from J, with 18 bases between.

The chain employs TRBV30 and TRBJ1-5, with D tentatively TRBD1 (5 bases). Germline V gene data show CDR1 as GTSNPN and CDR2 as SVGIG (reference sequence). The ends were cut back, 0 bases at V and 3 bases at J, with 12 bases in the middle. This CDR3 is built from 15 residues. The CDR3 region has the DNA TGTGCCTGGAGTGTAGGGGACTCCGACAATCAGCCCCAGCATTTT. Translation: CAWSVGDSDNQPQHF.

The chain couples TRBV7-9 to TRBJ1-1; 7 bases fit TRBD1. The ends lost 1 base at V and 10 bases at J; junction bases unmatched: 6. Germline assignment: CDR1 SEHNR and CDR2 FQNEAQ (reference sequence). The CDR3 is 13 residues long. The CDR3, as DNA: TGTGCCAGCAGCTTAGTGCAGGGGGTAGGAGCTTTCTTT. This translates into CASSLVQGVGAFF. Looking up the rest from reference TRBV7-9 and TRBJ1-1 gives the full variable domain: DTGVSQNPRHKITKRGQNVTFRCDPISEHNRLYWYRQTLGQGPEFLTYFQNEAQLEKSRLLSDRFSAERPKGSFSTLEIQRTEQGDSAMYLCASSLVQGVGAFFGQGTRLTVV.

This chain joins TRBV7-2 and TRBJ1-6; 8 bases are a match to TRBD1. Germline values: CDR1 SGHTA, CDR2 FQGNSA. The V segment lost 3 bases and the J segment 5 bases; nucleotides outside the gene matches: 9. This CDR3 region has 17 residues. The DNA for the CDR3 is TGTGCCAGCAGCTTCGGGACAGGCCTGGGAAATAATTCACCCCTCCACTTT. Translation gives CASSFGTGLGNNSPLHF.